This TCR beta chain was recovered during a study of blood T cell repertoires in COVID-19. For the study at large: Acute and convalescent COVID-19 specimens originated in the United States, Italy and Spain.

This study enrolled people aged roughly 18 to 89 from about two dozen US geographic areas. Participant-given clinical history determined each cohort assignment. Germline assignment: CDR1 MGHRA and CDR2 YSYEKL. The CDR3 is 16 amino acids. The V gene lost 2 bases and the J gene lost 8 bases, with 22 bases spanning the gap. Using immunoSEQ multiplex PCR, the repertoire was profiled, and TCRdb retains in-frame clones only, with some absent. The repertoire consists of a few hundred thousand clones, with around 82% occurring once and the leading ten covering about 4.5%. This sequence originates from a man between 25 and 39 years old with acute COVID-19. The gene calls are TRBV4-1 and TRBJ2-7; possible D gene TRBD1, 7 bases. Sequenced material: PBMCs or T cells enriched from blood (not recorded which). Written as DNA, the CDR3 is TGCGCCAGCAGCCAACTTCCCGTTCACAGGGGAGGACAGCAGTACTTC. Protein product: CASSQLPVHRGGQQYF.